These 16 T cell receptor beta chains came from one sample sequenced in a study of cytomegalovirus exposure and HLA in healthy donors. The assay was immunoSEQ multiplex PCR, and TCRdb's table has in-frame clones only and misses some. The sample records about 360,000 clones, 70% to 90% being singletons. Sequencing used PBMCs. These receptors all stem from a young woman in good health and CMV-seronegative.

This chain's CDR3 is CASSANSLATTDTQYF. The CDR3 DNA reads as TGTGCCAGCAGTGCCAACTCCCTAGCTACCACAGATACGCAGTATTTT. V gene TRBV6-1 combines with J gene TRBJ2-3; a possible D gene is TRBD2 (5 bases). This CDR3 region has 16 residues. The germline gives CDR1 MNHNS, CDR2 SASEGT. The V end lost 4 bases, the J end lost 2 bases, and 16 bases lay between the germline ends.

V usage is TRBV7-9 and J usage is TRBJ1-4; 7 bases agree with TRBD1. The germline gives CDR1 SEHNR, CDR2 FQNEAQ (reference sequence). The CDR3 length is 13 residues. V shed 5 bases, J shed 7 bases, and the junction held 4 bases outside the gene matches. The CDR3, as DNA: TGTGCCAGCAGCGCAAGACAGGGTGAAAAACTGTTTTTT. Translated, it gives CASSARQGEKLFF.

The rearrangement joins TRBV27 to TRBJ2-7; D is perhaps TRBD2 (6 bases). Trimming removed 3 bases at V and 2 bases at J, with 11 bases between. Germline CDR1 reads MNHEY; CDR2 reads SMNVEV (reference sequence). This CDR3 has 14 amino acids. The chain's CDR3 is CASSLTAGTYEQYF. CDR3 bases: TGTGCCAGCAGTTTGACGGCGGGAACCTACGAGCAGTACTTC.

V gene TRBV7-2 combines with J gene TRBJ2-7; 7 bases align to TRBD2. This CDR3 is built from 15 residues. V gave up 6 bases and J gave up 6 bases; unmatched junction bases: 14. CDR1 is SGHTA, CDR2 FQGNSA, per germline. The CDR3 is CASRVTGTTIGEQYF. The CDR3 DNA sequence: TGTGCCAGCAGGGTTACCGGGACTACCATCGGCGAGCAGTACTTC.

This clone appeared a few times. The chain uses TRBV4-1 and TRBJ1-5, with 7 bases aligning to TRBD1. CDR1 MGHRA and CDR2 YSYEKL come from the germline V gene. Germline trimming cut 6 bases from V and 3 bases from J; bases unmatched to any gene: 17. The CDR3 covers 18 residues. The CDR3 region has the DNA TGCGCCAGCAGTCATAAAAGAAAGGGACAGAGAACCAATCAGCCCCAGCATTTT. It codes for CASSHKRKGQRTNQPQHF.

The CDR3 is CASSQPGSRLETQYF. CDR3 nucleotide sequence: TGTGCCAGCAGCCAACCCGGGTCTAGGTTGGAGACCCAGTACTTC. The chain has TRBV7-9 and TRBJ2-5; D gene ambiguous. V was clipped by 5 bases and J by 5 bases, with 18 bases between them. Germline-derived CDR1 and CDR2 are SEHNR and FQNEAQ (reference sequence). The CDR3 runs 15 residues.

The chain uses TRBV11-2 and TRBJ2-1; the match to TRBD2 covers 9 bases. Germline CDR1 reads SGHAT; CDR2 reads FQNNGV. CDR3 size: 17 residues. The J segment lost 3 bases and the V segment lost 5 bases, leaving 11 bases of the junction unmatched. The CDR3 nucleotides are TGTGCCAGCAGCCCCCGTTATAGCGGGAGAGTCTACAATGAGCAGTTCTTC. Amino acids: CASSPRYSGRVYNEQFF.

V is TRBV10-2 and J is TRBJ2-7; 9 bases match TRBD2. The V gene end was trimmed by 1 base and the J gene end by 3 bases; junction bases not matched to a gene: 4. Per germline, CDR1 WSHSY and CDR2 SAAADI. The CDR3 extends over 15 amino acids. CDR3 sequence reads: CASSELREGFYEQYF. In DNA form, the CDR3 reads TGCGCCAGCAGTGAGTTGCGGGAGGGGTTCTACGAGCAGTACTTC.

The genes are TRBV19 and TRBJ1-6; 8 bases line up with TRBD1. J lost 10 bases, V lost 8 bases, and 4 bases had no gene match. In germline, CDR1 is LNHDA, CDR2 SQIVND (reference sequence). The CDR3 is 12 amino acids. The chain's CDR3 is CASDRGLSPLHF. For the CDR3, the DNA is TGTGCCAGTGACAGGGGATTGTCACCCCTCCACTTT. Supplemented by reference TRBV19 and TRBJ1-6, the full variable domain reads DGGITQSPKYLFRKEGQNVTLSCEQNLNHDAMYWYRQDPGQGLRLIYYSQIVNDFQKGDIAEGYSVSREKKESFPLTVTSAQKNPTAFYLCASDRGLSPLHFGNGTRLTVT.

CDR3 sequence: CASSPQGGSGNTIYF. The CDR3 DNA reads TGTGCCAGCAGCCCGCAGGGGGGCTCTGGAAACACCATATATTTT. The rearrangement joins TRBV7-2 to TRBJ1-3, with 7 bases fitting TRBD1. The CDR3 extends over 15 amino acids. Trimming took 5 bases from V and 0 from J; bases not matched to a gene: 4. Germline V CDR1 and CDR2: SGHTA, FQGNSA.

The CDR3 sequence is CASSMSGQAETYNSPLHF. The CDR3 nucleotides are TGTGCCAGTAGTATGAGTGGACAGGCTGAGACCTATAATTCACCCCTCCACTTT. The chain couples TRBV19 to TRBJ1-6; 7 positions match TRBD1. V gave up 3 bases and J gave up 2 bases; unmatched junction bases: 10. Germline lookup yields CDR1 LNHDA and CDR2 SQIVND (reference sequence). The CDR3 is made up of 18 amino acids.

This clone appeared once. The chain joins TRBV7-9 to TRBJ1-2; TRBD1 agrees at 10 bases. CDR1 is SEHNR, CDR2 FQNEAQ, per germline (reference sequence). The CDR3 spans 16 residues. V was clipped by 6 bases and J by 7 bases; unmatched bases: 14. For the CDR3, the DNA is TGTGCCAGCAGTGTACCGGGACAGGGGAATCTGCGTGGCTACACCTTC. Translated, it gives CASSVPGQGNLRGYTF.

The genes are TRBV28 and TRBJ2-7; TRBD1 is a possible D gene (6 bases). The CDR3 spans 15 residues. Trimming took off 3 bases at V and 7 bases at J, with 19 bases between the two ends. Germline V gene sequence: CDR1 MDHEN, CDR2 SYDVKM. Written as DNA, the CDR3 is TGTGCCAGCAGTTTTAAGGCACCACAGGGATGGGAGCAGTACTTC. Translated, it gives CASSFKAPQGWEQYF.

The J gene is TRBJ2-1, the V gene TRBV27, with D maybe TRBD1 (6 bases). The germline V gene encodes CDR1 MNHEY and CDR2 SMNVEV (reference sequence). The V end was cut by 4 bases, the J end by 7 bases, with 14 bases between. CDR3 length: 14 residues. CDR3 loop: CASSSQTGINEQFF. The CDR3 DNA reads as TGTGCCAGCAGTTCTCAAACAGGGATAAATGAGCAGTTCTTC.

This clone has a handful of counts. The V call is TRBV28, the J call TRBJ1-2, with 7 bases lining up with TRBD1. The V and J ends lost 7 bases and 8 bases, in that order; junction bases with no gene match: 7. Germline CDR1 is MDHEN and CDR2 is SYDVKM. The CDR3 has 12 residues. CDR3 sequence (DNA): TGTGCCAGCATAGACAGGGACGGAGGCTACACCTTC. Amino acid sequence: CASIDRDGGYTF.

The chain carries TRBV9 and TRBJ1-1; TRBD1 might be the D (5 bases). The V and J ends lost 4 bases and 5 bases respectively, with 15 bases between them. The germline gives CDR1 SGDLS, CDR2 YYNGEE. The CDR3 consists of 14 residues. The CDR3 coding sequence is TGTGCCAGCAGCTACAAAGGGGAGGGGACTGAAGCTTTCTTT. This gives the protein CASSYKGEGTEAFF.